This note documents a single T cell receptor (beta chain) sequence. In the original workflow: Cell counts per sample came from amplifying reference gene primers. Sequencing was performed with immunoSEQ multiplex PCR; in TCRdb, only in-frame clones are kept and a portion is missing. V and J calls and clone size are those listed in that table; D and trimming were worked out from the DNA. Of about 190,000 clones in the sample, 70% to 80% were seen once. The data originate from a study of blood T cell repertoires in COVID-19. On the study more broadly: Specimens from acute and convalescent COVID-19 originated in the United States, Italy and Spain. T cells, B-cell-depleted T cells, or PBMCs supplied cDNA or gDNA.

Sequencing was done on a sample of peripheral blood. This TCR was sampled from a man aged 50-60 years who had recovered from COVID-19.

The CDR3 protein is CASSVVGGNTEAFF. The CDR3 coding sequence is TGTGCCAGCAGCGTAGTCGGGGGGAACACTGAAGCTTTCTTT. The chain combines TRBV9 with TRBJ1-1; possibly TRBD1 for D (5 bases). Germline CDR1 and CDR2: SGDLS and YYNGEE. The CDR3 has 14 amino acids. Trimming left V 0 bases short and J 1 base short, with 7 bases between.